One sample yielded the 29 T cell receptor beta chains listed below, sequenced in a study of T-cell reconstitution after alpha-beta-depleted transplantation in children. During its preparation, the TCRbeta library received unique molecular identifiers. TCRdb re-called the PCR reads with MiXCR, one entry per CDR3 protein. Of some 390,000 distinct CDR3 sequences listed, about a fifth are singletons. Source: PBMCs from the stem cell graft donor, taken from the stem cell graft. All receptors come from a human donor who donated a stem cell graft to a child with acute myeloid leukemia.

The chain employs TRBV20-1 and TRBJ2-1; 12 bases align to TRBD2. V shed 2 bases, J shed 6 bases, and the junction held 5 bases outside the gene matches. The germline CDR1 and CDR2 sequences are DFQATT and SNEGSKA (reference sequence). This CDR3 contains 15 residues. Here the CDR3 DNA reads TGCAGTGCTAGACTAGCGGGAGGGCTCCTCAATGAGCAGTTCTTC. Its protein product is CSARLAGGLLNEQFF.

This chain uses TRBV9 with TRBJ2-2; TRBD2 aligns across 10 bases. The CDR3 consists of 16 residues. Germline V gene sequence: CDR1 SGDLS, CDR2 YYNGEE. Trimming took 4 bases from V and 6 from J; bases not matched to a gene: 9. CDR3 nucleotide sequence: TGTGCCAGCAGCCCCAGGGCTAGCGGGAGTGCCGGGGAGCTGTTTTTT. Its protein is CASSPRASGSAGELFF.

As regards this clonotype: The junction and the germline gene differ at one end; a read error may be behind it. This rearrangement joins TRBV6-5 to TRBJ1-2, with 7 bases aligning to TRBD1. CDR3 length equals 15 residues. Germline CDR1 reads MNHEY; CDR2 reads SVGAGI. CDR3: CASSYSSQGSYGYTF. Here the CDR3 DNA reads TGTGCCAGCAGCTACTCTTCACAGGGGAGCTATGGCTACACCTTC.

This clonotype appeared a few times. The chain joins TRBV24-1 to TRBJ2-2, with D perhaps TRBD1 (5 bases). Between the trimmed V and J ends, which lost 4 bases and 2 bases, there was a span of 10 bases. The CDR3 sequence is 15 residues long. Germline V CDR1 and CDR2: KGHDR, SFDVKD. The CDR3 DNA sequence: TGTGCCACCAGTGACCCCGGACAAAACACCGGGGAGCTGTTTTTT. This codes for CATSDPGQNTGELFF.

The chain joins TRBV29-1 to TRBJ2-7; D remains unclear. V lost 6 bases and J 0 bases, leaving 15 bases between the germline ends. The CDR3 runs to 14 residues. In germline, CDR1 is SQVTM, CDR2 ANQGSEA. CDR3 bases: TGCAGCGTAACCGGGTCAGGCAGCTCCTACGAGCAGTACTTC. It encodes CSVTGSGSSYEQYF.

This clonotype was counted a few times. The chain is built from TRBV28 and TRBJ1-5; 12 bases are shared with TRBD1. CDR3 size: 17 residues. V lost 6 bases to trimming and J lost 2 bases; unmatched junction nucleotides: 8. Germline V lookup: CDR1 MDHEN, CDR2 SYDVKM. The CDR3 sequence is CASSRGTGGWGNQPQHF. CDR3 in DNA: TGTGCCAGCAGCCGCGGGACAGGGGGCTGGGGCAATCAGCCCCAGCATTTT. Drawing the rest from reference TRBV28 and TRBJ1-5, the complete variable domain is DVKVTQSSRYLVKRTGEKVFLECVQDMDHENMFWYRQDPGLGLRLIYFSYDVKMKEKGDIPEGYSVSREKKERFSLILESASTNQTSMYLCASSRGTGGWGNQPQHFGDGTRLSIL.

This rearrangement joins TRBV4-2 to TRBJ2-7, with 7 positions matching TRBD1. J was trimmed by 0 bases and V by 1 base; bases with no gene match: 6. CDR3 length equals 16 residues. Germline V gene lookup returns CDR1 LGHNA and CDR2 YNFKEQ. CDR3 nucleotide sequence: TGTGCCAGCAGCCAAGCCCCCGGACAGGCCTCCTACGAGCAGTACTTC. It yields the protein CASSQAPGQASYEQYF.

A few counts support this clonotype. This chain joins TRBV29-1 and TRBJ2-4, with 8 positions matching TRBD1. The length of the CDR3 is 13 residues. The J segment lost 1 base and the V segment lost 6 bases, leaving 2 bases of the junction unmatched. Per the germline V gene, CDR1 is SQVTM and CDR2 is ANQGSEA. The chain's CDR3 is CSVRDRAKNIQYF. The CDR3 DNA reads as TGCAGCGTCCGGGACAGGGCCAAAAACATTCAGTACTTC. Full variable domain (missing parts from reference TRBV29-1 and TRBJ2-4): SAVISQKPSRDICQRGTSLTIQCQVDSQVTMMFWYRQQPGQSLTLIATANQGSEATYESGFVIDKFPISRPNLTFSTLTVSNMSPEDSSIYLCSVRDRAKNIQYFGAGTRLSVL.

The CDR3 reads CASSLGFGGAGELFF. The CDR3 DNA sequence: TGTGCCAGCAGTTTAGGGTTCGGGGGGGCCGGGGAGCTGTTTTTT. The genes are TRBV12-3 or TRBV12-4 and TRBJ2-2; 8 bases match TRBD2. This CDR3 region has 15 residues. V dropped 1 base and J dropped 6; count of bases not matched to a gene: 4.

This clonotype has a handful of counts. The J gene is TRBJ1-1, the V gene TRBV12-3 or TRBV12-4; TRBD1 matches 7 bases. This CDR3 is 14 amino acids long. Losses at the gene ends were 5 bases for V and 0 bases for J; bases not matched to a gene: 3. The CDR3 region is CASSTGTVNTEAFF. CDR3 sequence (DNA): TGTGCCAGCAGTACCGGGACAGTGAACACTGAAGCTTTCTTT.

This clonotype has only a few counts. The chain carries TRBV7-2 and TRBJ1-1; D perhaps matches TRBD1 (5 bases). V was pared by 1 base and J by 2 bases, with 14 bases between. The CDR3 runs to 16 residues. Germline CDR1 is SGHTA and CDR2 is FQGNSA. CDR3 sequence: CASSLDRGAFNTEAFF. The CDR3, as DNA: TGTGCCAGCAGCTTAGACCGTGGGGCCTTTAACACTGAAGCTTTCTTT. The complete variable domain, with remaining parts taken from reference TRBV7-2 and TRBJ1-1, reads GAGVSQSPSNKVTEKGKDVELRCDPISGHTALYWYRQSLGQGLEFLIYFQGNSAPDKSGLPSDRFSAERTGGSVSTLTIQRTQQEDSAVYLCASSLDRGAFNTEAFFGQGTRLTVV.

The CDR3 here is CASIPRLAGPGWNEQFF. As DNA, the CDR3 is TGTGCCAGCATTCCCAGACTAGCGGGGCCCGGGTGGAATGAGCAGTTCTTC. The chain recombines TRBV12-3 or TRBV12-4 with TRBJ2-1; 11 nucleotides line up with TRBD2. J was trimmed by 7 bases and V by 7 bases; bases with no gene match: 15. The length of the CDR3 is 17 residues.

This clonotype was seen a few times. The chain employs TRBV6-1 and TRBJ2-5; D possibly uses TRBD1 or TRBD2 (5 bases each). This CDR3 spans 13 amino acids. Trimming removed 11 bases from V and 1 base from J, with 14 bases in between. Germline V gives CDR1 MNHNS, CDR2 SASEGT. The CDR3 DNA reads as TGTGCCGGGGGATTAGGCCCCCAAGAGACCCAGTACTTC. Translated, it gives CAGGLGPQETQYF.

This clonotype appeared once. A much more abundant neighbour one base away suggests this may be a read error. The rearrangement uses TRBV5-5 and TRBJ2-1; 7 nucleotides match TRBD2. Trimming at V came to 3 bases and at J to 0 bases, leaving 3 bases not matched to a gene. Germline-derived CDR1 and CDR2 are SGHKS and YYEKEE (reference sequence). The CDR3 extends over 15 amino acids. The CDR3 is CASSSLASSYNEQFF. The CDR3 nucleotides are TGTGCCAGCAGCTCACTAGCGAGCTCCTACAATGAGCAGTTCTTC.

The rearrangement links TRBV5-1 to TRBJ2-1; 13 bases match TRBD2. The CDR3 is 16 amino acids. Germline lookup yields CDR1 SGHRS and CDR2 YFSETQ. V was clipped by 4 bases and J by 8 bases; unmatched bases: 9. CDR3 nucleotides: TGCGCCAGCAGCGGTACCGGGACTAGCGGGAATGATGAGCAGTTCTTC. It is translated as CASSGTGTSGNDEQFF.

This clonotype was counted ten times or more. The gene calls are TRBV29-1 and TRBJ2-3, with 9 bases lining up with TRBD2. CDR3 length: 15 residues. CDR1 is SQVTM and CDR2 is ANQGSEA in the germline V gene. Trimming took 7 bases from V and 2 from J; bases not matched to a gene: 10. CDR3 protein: CSADRSSGNTDTQYF. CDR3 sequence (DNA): TGCAGCGCCGATCGGTCTAGCGGGAACACAGATACGCAGTATTTT.

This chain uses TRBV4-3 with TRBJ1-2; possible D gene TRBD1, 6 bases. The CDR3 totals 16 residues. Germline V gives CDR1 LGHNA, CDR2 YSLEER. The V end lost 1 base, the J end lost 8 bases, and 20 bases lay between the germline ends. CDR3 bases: TGCGCCAGCAGCCAAGCCCTAAGGACAGAGATAGTGGGCTACACCTTC. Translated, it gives CASSQALRTEIVGYTF.

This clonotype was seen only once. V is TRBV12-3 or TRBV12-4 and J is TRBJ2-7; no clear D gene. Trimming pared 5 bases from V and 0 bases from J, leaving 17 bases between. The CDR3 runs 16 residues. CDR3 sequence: CASSARLGASSYEQYF. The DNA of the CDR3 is TGTGCCAGCAGTGCCCGTCTAGGCGCCAGCTCCTACGAGCAGTACTTC.

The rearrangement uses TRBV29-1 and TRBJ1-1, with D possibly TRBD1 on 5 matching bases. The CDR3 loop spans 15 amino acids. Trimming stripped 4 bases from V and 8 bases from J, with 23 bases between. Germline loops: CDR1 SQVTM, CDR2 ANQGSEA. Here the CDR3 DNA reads TGCAGCGTTGTAGGGGCAGCAGGGCAAGGTGGAGAAGCTTTCTTT. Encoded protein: CSVVGAAGQGGEAFF.

For the CDR3, the DNA is TGTGCCAGCGGAGGACTGCGAAGGAAAGCTTTCTTT. Translated, it gives CASGGLRRKAFF. The chain employs TRBV28 and TRBJ1-1, with no clear D. V was trimmed by 8 bases and J by 9 bases, leaving 16 bases between them. The germline V gene has CDR1 MDHEN and CDR2 SYDVKM. This CDR3 has 12 amino acids. Full variable domain (outside the CDR3, taken from reference TRBV28 and TRBJ1-1): DVKVTQSSRYLVKRTGEKVFLECVQDMDHENMFWYRQDPGLGLRLIYFSYDVKMKEKGDIPEGYSVSREKKERFSLILESASTNQTSMYLCASGGLRRKAFFGQGTRLTVV.

The CDR3 DNA sequence: TGTGCCAGCAGTTTGGTGGTTGGAGGGAACACAGATACGCAGTATTTT. This sequence encodes CASSLVVGGNTDTQYF. V gene TRBV12-3 or TRBV12-4 combines with J gene TRBJ2-3, with D perhaps TRBD2 (6 bases). CDR3 size: 16 residues. Trimming left V 3 bases short and J 2 bases short, with 15 bases between.

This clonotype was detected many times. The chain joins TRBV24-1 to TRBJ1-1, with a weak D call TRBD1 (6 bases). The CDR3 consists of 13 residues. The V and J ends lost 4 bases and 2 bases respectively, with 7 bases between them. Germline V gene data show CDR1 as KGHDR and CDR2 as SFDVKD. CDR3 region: CATSDRGNTEAFF. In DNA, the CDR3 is TGTGCCACCAGTGACAGGGGTAACACTGAAGCTTTCTTT.

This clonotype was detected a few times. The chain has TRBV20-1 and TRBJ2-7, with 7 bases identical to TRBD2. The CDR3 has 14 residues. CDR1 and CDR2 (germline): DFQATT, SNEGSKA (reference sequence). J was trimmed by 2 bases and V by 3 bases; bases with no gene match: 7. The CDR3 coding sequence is TGCAGTGCTAGCGTGCCGGGAGGCCCCTACGAGCAGTACTTC. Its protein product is CSASVPGGPYEQYF.

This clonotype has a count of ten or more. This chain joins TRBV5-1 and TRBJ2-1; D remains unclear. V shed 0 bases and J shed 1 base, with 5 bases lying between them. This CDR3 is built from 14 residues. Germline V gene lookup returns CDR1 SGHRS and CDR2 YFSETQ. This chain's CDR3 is CASSLEASYNEQFF. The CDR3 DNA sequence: TGCGCCAGCAGCTTGGAGGCTTCCTACAATGAGCAGTTCTTC.

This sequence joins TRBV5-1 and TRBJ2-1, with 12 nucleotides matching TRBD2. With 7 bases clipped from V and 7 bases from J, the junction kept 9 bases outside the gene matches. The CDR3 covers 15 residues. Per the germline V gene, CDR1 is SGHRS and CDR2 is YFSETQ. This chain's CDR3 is CASFASGRAGNEQFF. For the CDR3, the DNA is TGCGCCAGCTTCGCTAGCGGGAGGGCCGGGAATGAGCAGTTCTTC.

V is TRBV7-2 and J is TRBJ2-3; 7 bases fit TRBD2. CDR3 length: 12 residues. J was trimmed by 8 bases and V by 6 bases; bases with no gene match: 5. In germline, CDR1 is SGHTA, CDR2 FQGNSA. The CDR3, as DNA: TGTGCCAGCAGTTTGACTAGCAGTACGCAGTATTTT. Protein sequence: CASSLTSSTQYF.

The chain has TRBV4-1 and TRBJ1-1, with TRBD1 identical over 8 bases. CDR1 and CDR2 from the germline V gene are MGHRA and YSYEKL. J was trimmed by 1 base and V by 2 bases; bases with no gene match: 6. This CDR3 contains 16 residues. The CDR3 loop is CASSQYTDRANTEAFF. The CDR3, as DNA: TGCGCCAGCAGCCAATACACGGACAGGGCGAACACTGAAGCTTTCTTT.

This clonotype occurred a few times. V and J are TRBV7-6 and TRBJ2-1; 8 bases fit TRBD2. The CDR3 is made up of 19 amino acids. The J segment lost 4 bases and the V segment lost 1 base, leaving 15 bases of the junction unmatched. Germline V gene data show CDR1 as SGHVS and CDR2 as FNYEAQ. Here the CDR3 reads CASSLGEGRGTRRYNEQFF. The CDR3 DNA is TGTGCCAGCAGCTTAGGGGAGGGCCGCGGGACTAGAAGATACAATGAGCAGTTCTTC. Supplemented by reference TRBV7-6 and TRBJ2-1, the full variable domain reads GAGVSQSPRYKVTKRGQDVALRCDPISGHVSLYWYRQALGQGPEFLTYFNYEAQQDKSGLPNDRFSAERPEGSISTLTIQRTEQRDSAMYRCASSLGEGRGTRRYNEQFFGPGTRLTVL.

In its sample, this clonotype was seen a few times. The CDR3 DNA reads TGTGCCAGCAGCACTAGACTAGCGGGAGGTCTAGAGACCCAGTACTTC. Translation: CASSTRLAGGLETQYF. This chain joins TRBV11-2 and TRBJ2-5; 13 bases map to TRBD2. CDR1 is SGHAT, CDR2 FQNNGV, per germline. V was clipped by 5 bases and J by 4 bases; unmatched bases: 7. This CDR3 has 16 amino acids.